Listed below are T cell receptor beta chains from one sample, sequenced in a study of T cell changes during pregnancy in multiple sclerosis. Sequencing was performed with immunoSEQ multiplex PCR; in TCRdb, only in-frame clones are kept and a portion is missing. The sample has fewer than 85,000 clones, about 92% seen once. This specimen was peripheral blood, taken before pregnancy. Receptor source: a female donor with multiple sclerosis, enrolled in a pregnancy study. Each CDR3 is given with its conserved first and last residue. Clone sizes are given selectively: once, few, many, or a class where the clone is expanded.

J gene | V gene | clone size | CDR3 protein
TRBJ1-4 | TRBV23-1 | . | CASSQSPWTGKPMGTTNEKLFF
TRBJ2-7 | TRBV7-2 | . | CASSPRTGNSYEQYF
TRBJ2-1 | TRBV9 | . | CASTPSGTSYNEQFF
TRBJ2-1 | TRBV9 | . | CASSVSGTSGYEQFF
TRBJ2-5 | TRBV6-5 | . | CASSSPRGAQETQYF
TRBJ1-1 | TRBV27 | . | CASSRTKLLKAFF
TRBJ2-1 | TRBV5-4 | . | CASSQASGTTVYEQFF
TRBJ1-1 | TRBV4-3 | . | CASSPDRVGSTEAFF
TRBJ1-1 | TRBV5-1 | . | CASSLVVGPQLGTEAFF
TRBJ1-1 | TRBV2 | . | CASGSQGNTEAFF
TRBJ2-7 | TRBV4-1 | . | CASSPRTGLGVYEQYF
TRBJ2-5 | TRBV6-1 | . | CASSRDRDETQYF
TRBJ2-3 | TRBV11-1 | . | CASSLGRDRAGYTQYF
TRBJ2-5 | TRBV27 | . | CASSPRDGGQYF
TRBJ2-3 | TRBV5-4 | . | CASSQQASGGTDTQYF
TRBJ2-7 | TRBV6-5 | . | CASSYSDTYEQYF
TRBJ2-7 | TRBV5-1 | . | CASSLVGQSYEQYF
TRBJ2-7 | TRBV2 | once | CASSEAGLGYEQYF
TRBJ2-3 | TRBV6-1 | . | CAARRQGTDTQYF
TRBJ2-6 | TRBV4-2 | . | CASSPKPLAESSGANVLTF
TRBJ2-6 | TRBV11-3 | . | CASSQGPPGFNVLTF
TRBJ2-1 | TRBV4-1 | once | CASSQDSGRANDEQFF
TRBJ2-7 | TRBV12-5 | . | CASGQRLAGMRIHEQYF
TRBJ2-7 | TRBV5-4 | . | CASSLTGERNDEQYF
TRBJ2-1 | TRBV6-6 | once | CASSLRDSSYNEQFF
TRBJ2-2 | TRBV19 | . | CASSIMRAGELFF
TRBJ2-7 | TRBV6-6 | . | CASSRTLAGYSYEQYF
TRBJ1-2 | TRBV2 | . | CASGQGALTYGYTF
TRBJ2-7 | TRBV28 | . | CASSSTYEQYF
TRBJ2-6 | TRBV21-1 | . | CASSKARGRLVWANVLTF
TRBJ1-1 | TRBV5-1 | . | CASSSNRGVGTEAFF
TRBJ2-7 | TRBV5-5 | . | CASRPLGTGTYEQYF
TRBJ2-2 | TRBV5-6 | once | CASSLATGELFF
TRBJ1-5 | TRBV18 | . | CASSTDTDNQPQHF
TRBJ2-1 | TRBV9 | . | CASSDLAGSYNEQFF
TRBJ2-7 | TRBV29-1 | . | CSVEGQGNEQYF
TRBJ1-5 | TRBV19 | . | CASSTGPVPQHF
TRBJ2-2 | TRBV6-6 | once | CAIQWGTSGNTGELFF
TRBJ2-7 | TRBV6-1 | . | CASNLGGTTYEQYF
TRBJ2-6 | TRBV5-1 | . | CASSLYGFKTGGSGANVLTF
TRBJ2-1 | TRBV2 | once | CASRGTSGSYEQFF
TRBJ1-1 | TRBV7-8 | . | CASSLPRGLSNTEAFF
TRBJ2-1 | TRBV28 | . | CASSSRLAGGNHNEQFF
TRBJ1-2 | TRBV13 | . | CASSLENSYGYTF
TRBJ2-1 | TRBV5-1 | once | CASSERDSSNEQFF
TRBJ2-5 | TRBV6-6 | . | CASTLLAGGPETQYF
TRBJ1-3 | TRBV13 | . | CASSLTGASSGNTIYF
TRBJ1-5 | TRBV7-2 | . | CASSLYQGGNQPQHF
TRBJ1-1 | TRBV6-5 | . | CASSHRGENTEAFF
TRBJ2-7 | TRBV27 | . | CASSYYGGYEQYF
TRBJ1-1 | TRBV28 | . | CASSPPITEAFF
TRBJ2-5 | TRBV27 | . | CASSSIPPTSNQETQYF
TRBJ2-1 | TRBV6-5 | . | CASSSYSGTIHNEQFF
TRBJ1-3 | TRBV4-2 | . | CASSQDPTTGNTIYF